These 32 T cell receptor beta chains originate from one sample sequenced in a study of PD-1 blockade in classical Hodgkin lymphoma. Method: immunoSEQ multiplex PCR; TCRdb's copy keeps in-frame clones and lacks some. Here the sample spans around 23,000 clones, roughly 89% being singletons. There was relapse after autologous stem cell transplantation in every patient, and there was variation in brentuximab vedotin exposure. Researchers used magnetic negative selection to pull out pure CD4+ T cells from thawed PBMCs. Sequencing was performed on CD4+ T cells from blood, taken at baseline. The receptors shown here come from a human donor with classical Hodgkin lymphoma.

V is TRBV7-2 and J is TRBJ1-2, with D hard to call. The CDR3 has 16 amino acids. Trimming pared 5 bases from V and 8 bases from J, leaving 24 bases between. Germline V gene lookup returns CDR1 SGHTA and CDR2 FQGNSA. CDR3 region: CASSPESTREGYGYTF. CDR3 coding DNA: TGTGCCAGCAGCCCAGAGTCCACGCGGGAGGGTTACGGCTACACCTTC.

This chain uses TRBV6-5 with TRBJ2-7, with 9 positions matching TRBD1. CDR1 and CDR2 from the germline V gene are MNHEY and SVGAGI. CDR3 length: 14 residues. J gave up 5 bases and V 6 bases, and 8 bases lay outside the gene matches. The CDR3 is CASRPIQGANEQYF. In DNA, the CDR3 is TGTGCCAGCAGACCTATACAGGGGGCGAACGAGCAGTACTTC.

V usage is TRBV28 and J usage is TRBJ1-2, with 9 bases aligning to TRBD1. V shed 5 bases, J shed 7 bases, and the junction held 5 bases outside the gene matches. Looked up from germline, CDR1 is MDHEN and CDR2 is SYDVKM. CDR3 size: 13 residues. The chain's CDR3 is CASSGTGWVGYTF. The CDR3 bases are TGTGCCAGCAGTGGGACAGGGTGGGTTGGCTACACCTTC.

The CDR3 region is CASRVAGGLYEQYF. The CDR3 DNA is TGTGCCAGCAGGGTAGCGGGGGGGCTCTACGAGCAGTACTTC. V is TRBV6-5 and J is TRBJ2-7; 11 bases are shared with TRBD2. V gave up 6 bases and J gave up 3 bases; unmatched junction bases: 4. The germline V gene encodes CDR1 MNHEY and CDR2 SVGAGI. The CDR3 is made up of 14 amino acids.

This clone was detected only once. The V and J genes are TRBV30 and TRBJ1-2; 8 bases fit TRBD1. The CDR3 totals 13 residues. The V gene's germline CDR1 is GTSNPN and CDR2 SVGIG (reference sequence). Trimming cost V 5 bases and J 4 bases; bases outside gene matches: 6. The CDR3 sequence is CAWGRTGIYGYTF. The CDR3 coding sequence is TGTGCCTGGGGGAGGACAGGGATCTATGGCTACACCTTC.

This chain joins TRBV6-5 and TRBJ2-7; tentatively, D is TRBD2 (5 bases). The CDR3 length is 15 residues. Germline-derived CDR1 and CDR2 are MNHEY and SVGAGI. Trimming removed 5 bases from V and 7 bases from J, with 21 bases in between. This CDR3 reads CASSVDSARVHEQYF. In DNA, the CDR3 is TGTGCCAGCAGTGTGGACTCCGCCCGCGTACATGAGCAGTACTTC.

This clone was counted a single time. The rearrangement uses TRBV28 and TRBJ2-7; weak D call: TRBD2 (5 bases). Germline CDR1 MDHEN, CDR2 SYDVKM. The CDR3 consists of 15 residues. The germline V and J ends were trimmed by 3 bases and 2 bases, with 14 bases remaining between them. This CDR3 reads CASSLAGGGAYEQYF. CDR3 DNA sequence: TGTGCCAGCAGTTTGGCCGGTGGAGGAGCCTACGAGCAGTACTTC.

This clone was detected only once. CDR3 coding DNA: TGCGCCAGCAGCCATTATATCGGGGTGGCGGGGACGGCCGGGGAGCTGTTTTTT. Protein sequence: CASSHYIGVAGTAGELFF. V usage is TRBV4-3 and J usage is TRBJ2-2; D possibly corresponds to TRBD2 (6 bases). Germline lookup yields CDR1 LGHNA and CDR2 YSLEER. The CDR3 loop spans 18 amino acids. Trimming took off 3 bases at V and 6 bases at J, with 23 bases between the two ends.

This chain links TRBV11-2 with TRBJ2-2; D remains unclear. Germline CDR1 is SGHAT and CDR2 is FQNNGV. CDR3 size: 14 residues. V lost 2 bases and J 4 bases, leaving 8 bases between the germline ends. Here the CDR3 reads CASSLMESTGELFF. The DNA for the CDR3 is TGTGCCAGCAGCTTAATGGAAAGCACCGGGGAGCTGTTTTTT.

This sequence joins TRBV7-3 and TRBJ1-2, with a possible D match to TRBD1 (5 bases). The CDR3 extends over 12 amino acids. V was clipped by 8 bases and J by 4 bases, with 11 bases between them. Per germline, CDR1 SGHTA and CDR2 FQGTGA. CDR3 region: CASGDGSYGYTF. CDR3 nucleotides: TGTGCCAGCGGGGACGGAAGCTATGGCTACACCTTC.

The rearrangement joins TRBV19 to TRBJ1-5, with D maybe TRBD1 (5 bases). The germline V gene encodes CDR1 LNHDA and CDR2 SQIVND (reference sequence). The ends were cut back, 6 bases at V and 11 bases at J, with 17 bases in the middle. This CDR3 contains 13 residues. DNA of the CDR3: TGTGCCAGTAGAACGCAGGGATTGGGGGCCCAGCATTTT. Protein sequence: CASRTQGLGAQHF. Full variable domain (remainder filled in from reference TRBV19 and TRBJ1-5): DGGITQSPKYLFRKEGQNVTLSCEQNLNHDAMYWYRQDPGQGLRLIYYSQIVNDFQKGDIAEGYSVSREKKESFPLTVTSAQKNPTAFYLCASRTQGLGAQHFGDGTRLSIL.

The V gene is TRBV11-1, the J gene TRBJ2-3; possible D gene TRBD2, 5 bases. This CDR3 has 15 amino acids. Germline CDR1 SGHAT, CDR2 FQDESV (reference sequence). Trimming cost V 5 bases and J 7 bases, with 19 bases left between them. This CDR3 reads CASSPAGSPTHTQYF. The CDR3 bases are TGTGCCAGCAGCCCTGCGGGTAGCCCGACGCATACGCAGTATTTT. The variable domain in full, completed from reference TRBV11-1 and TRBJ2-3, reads EAEVAQSPRYKITEKSQAVAFWCDPISGHATLYWYRQILGQGPELLVQFQDESVVDDSQLPKDRFSAERLKGVDSTLKIQPAELGDSAMYLCASSPAGSPTHTQYFGPGTRLTVL.

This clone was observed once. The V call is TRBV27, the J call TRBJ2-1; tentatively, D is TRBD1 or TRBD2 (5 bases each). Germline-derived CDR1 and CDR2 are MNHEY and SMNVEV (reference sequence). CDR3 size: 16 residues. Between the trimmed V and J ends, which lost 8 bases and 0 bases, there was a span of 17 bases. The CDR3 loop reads CASSLEGTNSYNEQFF. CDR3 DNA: TGTGCCAGCTCCCTAGAGGGGACGAACTCCTACAATGAGCAGTTCTTC.

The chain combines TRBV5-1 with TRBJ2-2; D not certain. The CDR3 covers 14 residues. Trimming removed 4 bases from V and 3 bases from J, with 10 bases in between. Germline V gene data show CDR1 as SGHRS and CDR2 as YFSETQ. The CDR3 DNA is TGCGCCAGCAGCAGCAGTGGCGACACCGGGGAGCTGTTTTTT. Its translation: CASSSSGDTGELFF. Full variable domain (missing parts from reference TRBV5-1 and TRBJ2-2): KAGVTQTPRYLIKTRGQQVTLSCSPISGHRSVSWYQQTPGQGLQFLFEYFSETQRNKGNFPGRFSGRQFSNSRSEMNVSTLELGDSALYLCASSSSGDTGELFFGEGSRLTVL.

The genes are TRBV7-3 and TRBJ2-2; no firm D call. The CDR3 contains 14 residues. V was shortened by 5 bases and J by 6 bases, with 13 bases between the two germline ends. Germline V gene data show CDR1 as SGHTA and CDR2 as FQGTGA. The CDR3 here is CASSAVGMSGELFF. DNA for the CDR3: TGTGCCAGCAGCGCCGTGGGAATGTCCGGGGAGCTGTTTTTT.

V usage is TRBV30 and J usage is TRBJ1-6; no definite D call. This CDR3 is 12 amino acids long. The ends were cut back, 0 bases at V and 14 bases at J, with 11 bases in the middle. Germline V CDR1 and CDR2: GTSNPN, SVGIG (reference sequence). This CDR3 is CAWSVIGNSLHF. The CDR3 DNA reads TGTGCCTGGAGTGTAATAGGGAATTCCCTCCACTTT.

The CDR3 loop reads CASSLLIGDEQYF. DNA for the CDR3: TGTGCCAGCAGCCTACTAATTGGGGACGAGCAGTACTTC. The chain couples TRBV7-2 to TRBJ2-7, with D uncertain. CDR3 length: 13 amino acids. The V end lost 5 bases, the J end lost 5 bases, and 13 bases lay between the germline ends. The V gene's germline CDR1 is SGHTA and CDR2 FQGNSA. The full variable domain, with the rest looked up from reference TRBV7-2 and TRBJ2-7, is GAGVSQSPSNKVTEKGKDVELRCDPISGHTALYWYRQSLGQGLEFLIYFQGNSAPDKSGLPSDRFSAERTGGSVSTLTIQRTQQEDSAVYLCASSLLIGDEQYFGPGTRLTVT.

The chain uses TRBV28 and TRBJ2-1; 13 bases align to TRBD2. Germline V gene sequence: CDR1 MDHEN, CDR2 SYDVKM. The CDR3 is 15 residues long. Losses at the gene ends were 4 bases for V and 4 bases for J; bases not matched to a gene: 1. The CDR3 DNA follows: TGTGCCAGCAGTTCGACTAGCGGGGGGTACAATGAGCAGTTCTTC. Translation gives CASSSTSGGYNEQFF.

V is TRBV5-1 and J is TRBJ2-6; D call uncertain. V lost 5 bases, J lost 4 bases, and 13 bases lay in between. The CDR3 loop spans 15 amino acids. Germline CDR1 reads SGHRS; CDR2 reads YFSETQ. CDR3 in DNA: TGCGCCAGCAGGATGGTGGGTATAGGGGCCAACGTCCTGACTTTC. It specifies CASRMVGIGANVLTF.

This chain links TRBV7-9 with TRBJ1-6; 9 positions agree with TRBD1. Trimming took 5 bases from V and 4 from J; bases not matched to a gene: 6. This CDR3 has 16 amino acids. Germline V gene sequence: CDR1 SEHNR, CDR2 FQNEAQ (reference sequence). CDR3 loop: CASSLGQGLYNSPLHF. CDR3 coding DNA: TGTGCCAGCAGCCTAGGACAGGGGTTGTATAATTCACCCCTCCACTTT. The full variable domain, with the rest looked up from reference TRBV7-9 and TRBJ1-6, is DTGVSQNPRHKITKRGQNVTFRCDPISEHNRLYWYRQTLGQGPEFLTYFQNEAQLEKSRLLSDRFSAERPKGSFSTLEIQRTEQGDSAMYLCASSLGQGLYNSPLHFGNGTRLTVT.

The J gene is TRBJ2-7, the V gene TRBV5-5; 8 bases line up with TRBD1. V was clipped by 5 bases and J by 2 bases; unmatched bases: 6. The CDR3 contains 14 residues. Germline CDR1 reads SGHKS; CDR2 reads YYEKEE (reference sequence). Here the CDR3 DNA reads TGTGCCAGCAGACCGGGACAGGACACCTACGAGCAGTACTTC. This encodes CASRPGQDTYEQYF.

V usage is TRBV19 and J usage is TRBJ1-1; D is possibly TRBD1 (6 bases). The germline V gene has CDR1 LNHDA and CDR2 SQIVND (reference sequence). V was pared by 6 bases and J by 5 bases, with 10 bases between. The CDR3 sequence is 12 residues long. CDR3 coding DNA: TGTGCCAGTAGCCCTACAGGGACTGAAGCTTTCTTT. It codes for CASSPTGTEAFF.

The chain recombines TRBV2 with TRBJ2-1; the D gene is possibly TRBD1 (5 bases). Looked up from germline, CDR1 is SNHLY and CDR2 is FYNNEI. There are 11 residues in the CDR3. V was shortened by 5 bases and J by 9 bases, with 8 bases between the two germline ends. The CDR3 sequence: CASSSGFEQFF. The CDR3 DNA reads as TGTGCCAGCAGTTCAGGGTTTGAGCAGTTCTTC.

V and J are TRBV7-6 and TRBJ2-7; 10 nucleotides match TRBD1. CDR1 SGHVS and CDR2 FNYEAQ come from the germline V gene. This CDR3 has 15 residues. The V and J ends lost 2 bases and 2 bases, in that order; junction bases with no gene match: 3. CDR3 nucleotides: TGTGCCAGCAGCTTACAAGGGACAGGGGCCTACGAGCAGTACTTC. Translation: CASSLQGTGAYEQYF.

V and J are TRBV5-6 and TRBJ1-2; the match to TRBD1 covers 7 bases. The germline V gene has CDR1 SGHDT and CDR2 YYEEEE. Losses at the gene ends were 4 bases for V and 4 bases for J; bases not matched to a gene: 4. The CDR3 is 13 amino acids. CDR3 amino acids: CASSQGQLYGYTF. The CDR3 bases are TGTGCCAGCAGCCAGGGACAGCTCTATGGCTACACCTTC.

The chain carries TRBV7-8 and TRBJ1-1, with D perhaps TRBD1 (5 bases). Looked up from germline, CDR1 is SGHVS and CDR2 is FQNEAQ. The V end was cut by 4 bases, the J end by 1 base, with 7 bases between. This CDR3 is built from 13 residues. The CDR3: CASSSDTNTEAFF. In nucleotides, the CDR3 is TGTGCCAGCAGCTCGGACACGAACACTGAAGCTTTCTTT.

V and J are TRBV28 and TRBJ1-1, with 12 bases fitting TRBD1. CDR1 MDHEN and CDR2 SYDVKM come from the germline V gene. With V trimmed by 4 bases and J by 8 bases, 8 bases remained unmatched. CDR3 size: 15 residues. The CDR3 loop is CASSWWGQGAWEAFF. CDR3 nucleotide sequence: TGTGCCAGCAGTTGGTGGGGACAGGGGGCATGGGAAGCTTTCTTT.

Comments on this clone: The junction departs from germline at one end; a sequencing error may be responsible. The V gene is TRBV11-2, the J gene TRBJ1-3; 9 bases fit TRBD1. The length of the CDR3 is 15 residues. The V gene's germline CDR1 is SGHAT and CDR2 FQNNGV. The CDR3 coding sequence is TGCGCCAGCAGCCAAGAAGGGACAGGGAAATACACCATATATTTT. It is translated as CASSQEGTGKYTIYF.

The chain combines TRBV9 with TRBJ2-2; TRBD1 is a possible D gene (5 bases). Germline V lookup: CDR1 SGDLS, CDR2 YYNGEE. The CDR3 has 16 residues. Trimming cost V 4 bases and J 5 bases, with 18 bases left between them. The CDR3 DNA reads TGTGCCAGCAGCCCCCTTTCCCAAAGGACAACCGGGGAGCTGTTTTTT. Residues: CASSPLSQRTTGELFF. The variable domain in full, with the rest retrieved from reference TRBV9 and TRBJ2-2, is DSGVTQTPKHLITATGQRVTLRCSPRSGDLSVYWYQQSLDQGLQFLIQYYNGEERAKGNILERFSAQQFPDLHSELNLSSLELGDSALYFCASSPLSQRTTGELFFGEGSRLTVL.

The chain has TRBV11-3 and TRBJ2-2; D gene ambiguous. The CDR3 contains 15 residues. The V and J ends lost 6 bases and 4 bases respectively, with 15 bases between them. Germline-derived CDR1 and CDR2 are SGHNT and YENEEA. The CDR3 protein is CASSSFVGPTGELFF. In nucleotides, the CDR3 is TGTGCCAGCAGTTCATTTGTAGGTCCCACCGGGGAGCTGTTTTTT.

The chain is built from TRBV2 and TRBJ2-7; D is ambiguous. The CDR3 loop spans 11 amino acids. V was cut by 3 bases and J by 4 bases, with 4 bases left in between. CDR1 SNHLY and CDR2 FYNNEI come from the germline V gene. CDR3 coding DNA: TGTGCCAGCAGTGATCAATACGAGCAGTACTTC. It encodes CASSDQYEQYF.

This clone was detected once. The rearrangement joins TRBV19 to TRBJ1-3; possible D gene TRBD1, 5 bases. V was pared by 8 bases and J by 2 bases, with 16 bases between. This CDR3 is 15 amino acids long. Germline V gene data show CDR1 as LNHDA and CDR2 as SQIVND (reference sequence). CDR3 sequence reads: CASRSGGLTGNTIYF. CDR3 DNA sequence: TGTGCCAGTCGATCGGGGGGTCTCACTGGAAACACCATATATTTT. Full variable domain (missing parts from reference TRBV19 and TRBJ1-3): DGGITQSPKYLFRKEGQNVTLSCEQNLNHDAMYWYRQDPGQGLRLIYYSQIVNDFQKGDIAEGYSVSREKKESFPLTVTSAQKNPTAFYLCASRSGGLTGNTIYFGEGSWLTVV.